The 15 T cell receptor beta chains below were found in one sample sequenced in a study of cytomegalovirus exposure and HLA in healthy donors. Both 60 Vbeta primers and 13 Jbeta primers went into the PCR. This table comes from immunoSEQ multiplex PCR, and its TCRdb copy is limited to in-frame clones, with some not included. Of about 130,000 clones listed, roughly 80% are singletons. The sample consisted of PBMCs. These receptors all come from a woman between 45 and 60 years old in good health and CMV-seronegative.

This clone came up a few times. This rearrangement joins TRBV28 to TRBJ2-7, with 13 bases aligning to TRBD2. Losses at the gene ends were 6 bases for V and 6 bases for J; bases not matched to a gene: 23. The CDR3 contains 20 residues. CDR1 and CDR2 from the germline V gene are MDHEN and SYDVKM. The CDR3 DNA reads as TGTGCCAGCAGGTATTTGGGCGGACTAGCGGGAGTGGTACGGCCGCGCGAGCAGTACTTC. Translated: CASRYLGGLAGVVRPREQYF.

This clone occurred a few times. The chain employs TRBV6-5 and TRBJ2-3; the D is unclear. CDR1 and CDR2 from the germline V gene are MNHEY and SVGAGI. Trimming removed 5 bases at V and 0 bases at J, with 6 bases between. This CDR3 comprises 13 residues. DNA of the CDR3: TGTGCCAGCAGTGACGGGAGCACAGATACGCAGTATTTT. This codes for CASSDGSTDTQYF.

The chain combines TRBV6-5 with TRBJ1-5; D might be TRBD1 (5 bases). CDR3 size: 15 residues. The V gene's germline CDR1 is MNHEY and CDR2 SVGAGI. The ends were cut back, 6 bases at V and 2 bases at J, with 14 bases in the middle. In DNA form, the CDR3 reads TGTGCCAGCAGGCGGGACCATTGGGGCAATCAGCCCCAGCATTTT. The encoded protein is CASRRDHWGNQPQHF.

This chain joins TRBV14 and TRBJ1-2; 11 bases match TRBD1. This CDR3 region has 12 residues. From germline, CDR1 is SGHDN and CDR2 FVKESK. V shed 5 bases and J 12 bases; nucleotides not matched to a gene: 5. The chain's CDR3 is CASSNGTGGNTF. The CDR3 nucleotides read TGTGCCAGCAGCAATGGGACAGGGGGAAACACCTTC. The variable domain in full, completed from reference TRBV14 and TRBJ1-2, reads EAGVTQFPSHSVIEKGQTVTLRCDPISGHDNLYWYRRVMGKEIKFLLHFVKESKQDESGMPNNRFLAERTGGTYSTLKVQPAELEDSGVYFCASSNGTGGNTFGSGTRLTVV.

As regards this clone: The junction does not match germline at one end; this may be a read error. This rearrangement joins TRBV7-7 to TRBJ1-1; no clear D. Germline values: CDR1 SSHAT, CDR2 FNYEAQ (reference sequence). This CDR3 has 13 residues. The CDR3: CASRPQAGTEAFF. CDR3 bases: TGTGCTAGCAGACCACAAGCGGGCACTGAAGCTTTCTTT.

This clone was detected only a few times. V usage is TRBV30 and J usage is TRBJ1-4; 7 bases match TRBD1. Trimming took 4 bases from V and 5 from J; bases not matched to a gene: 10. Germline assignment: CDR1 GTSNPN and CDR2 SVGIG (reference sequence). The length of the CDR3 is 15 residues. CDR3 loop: CAWTRDREQNEKLFF. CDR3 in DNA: TGTGCCTGGACCCGTGACAGGGAGCAGAATGAAAAACTGTTTTTT.

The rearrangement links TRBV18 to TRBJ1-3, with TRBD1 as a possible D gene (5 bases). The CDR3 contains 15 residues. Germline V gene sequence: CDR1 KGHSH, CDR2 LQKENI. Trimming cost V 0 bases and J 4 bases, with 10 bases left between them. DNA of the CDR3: TGTGCCAGCTCACCACCTACGGACAACGGAAACACCATATATTTT. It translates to CASSPPTDNGNTIYF.

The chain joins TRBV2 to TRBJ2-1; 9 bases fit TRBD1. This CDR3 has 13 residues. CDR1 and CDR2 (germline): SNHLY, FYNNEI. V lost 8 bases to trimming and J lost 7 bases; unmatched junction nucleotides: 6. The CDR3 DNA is TGTGCCAGCTTGGACAGGGGATGGAATGAGCAGTTCTTC. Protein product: CASLDRGWNEQFF. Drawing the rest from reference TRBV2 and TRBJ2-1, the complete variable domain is EPEVTQTPSHQVTQMGQEVILRCVPISNHLYFYWYRQILGQKVEFLVSFYNNEISEKSEIFDDQFSVERPDGSNFTLKIRSTKLEDSAMYFCASLDRGWNEQFFGPGTRLTVL.

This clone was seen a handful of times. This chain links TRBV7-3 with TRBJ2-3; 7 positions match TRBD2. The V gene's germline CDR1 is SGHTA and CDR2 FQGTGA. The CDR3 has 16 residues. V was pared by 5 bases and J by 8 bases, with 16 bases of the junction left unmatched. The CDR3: CASSPSPGLEKATQYF. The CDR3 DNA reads TGTGCCAGCAGCCCCTCTCCTGGACTAGAGAAAGCTACGCAGTATTTT. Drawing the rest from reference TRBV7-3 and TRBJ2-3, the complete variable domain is GAGVSQTPSNKVTEKGKYVELRCDPISGHTALYWYRQSLGQGPEFLIYFQGTGAADDSGLPNDRFFAVRPEGSVSTLKIQRTERGDSAVYLCASSPSPGLEKATQYFGPGTRLTVL.

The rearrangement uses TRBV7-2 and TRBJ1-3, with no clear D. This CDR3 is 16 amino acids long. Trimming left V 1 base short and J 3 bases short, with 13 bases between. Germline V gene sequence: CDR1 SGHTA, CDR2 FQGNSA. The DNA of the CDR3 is TGTGCCAGCAGCTTAGGGCCAACCACAAGTGGAAACACCATATATTTT. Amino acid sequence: CASSLGPTTSGNTIYF.

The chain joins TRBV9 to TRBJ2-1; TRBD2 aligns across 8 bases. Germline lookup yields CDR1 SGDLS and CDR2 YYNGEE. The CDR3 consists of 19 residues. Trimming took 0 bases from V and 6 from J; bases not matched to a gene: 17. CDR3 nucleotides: TGTGCCAGCAGCGTAGGAGGGGCGGGAGGTATGATCCGGAGCAATGAGCAGTTCTTC. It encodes CASSVGGAGGMIRSNEQFF.

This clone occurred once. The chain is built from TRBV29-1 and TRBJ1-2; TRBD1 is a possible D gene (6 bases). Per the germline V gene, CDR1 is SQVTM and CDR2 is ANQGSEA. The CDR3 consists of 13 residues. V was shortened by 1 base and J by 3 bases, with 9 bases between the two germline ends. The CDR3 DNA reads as TGCAGCGTTGAAGGGACAGAAGACTATGGCTACACCTTC. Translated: CSVEGTEDYGYTF.

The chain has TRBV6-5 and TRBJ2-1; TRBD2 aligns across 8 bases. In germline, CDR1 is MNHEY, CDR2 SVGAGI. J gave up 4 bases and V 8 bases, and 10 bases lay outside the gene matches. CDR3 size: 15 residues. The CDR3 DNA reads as TGTGCCAGCCGCCAACCGGGACTAGGTTACAATGAGCAGTTCTTC. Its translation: CASRQPGLGYNEQFF.

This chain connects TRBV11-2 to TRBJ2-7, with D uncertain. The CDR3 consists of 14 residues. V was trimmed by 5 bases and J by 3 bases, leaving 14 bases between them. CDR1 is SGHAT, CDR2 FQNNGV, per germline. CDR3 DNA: TGTGCCAGCAGCCTGCTCGTCGAGTTCTACGAGCAGTACTTC. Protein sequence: CASSLLVEFYEQYF. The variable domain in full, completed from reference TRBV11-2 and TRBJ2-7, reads EAGVAQSPRYKIIEKRQSVAFWCNPISGHATLYWYQQILGQGPKLLIQFQNNGVVDDSQLPKDRFSAERLKGVDSTLKIQPAKLEDSAVYLCASSLLVEFYEQYFGPGTRLTVT.

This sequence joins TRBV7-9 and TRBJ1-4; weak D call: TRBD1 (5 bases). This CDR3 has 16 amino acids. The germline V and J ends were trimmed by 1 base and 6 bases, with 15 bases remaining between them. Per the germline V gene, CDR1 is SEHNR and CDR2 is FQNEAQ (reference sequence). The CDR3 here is CASSLDAGGSDEKLFF. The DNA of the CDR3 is TGTGCCAGCAGCTTAGACGCTGGGGGGTCAGATGAAAAACTGTTTTTT.